This TCR beta chain was recovered during a study of CD8 T cells in ankylosing spondylitis. Findings and caveats of the study: Reportedly, matched ankylosing spondylitis synovial fluid was significantly enriched for disease-linked clones.

This CDR3 has 15 amino acids. V gave up 8 bases and J gave up 1 base, with 18 bases separating them. Germline V gene data show CDR1 as LNHDA and CDR2 as SQIVND (reference sequence). TCRdb re-derived calls from the 5' RACE reads in MiXCR, one entry per CDR3 protein. The sample carries hundreds of thousands of distinct CDR3 sequences, around 8% recorded once. This clonotype was seen repeatedly, ten times or more. Its target is not known. This sequence originates from a female donor with ankylosing spondylitis or in good health (not recorded which). The chain is built from TRBV19 and TRBJ2-7, with a weak D call TRBD1 (5 bases). The specimen was blood, either unsorted or a sorted T cell fraction (not recorded which). CDR3 nucleotide sequence: TGTGCCAGTTCCGTTGGGGCAGGAGTTTCCTACGAGCAGTACTTC. Its protein product is CASSVGAGVSYEQYF.